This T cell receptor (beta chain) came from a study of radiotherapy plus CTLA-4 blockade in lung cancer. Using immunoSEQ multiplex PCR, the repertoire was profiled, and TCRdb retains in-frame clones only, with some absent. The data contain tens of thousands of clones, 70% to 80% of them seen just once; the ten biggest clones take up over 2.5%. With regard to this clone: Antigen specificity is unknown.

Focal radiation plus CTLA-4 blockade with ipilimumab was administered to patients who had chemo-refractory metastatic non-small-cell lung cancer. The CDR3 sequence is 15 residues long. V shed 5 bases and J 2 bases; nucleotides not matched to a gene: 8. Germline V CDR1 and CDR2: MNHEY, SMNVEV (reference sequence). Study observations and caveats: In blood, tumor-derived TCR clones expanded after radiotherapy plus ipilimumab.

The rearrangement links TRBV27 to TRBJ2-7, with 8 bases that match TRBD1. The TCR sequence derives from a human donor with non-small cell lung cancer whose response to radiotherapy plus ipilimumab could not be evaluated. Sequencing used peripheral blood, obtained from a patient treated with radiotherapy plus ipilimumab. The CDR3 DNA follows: TGTGCCAGCAGTCCATGGGACAGGACGACCTACGAGCAGTACTTC. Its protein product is CASSPWDRTTYEQYF.